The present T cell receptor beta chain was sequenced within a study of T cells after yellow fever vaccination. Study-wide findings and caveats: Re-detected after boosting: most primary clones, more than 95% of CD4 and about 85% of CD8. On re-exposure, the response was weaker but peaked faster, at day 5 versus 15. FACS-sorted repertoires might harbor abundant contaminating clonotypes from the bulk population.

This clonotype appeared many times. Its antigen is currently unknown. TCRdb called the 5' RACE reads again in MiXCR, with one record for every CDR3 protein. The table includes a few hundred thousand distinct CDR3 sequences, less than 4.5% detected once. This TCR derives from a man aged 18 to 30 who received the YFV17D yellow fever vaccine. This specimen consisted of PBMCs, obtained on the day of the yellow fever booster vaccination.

DNA of the CDR3: TGTGCCAGCAGCGACCGGGACAAAGACTACGAGCAGTACTTC. Amino acid sequence: CASSDRDKDYEQYF. The V and J genes are TRBV7-9 and TRBJ2-7; perhaps TRBD1 as D (6 bases). The CDR3 extends over 14 amino acids. V gave up 5 bases and J gave up 3 bases, with 14 bases separating them. The V gene's germline CDR1 is SEHNR and CDR2 FQNEAQ (reference sequence).